The sequence of this T cell receptor (beta chain) was determined in a study of blood T cell repertoires in COVID-19. The CDR3 consists of 14 residues. Trimming left V 8 bases short and J 2 bases short, with 15 bases between. Germline V CDR1 and CDR2: MDHEN, SYDVKM. TCRdb's table, derived via immunoSEQ multiplex PCR, lists solely in-frame clones and lacks some. The profile shows approximately 210,000 clones, about 90% of them singletons. This receptor was obtained from a woman between 45 and 60 years old with acute COVID-19. This chain connects TRBV28 to TRBJ1-2, with a possible D match to TRBD1 (6 bases). Material: PBMCs or T cells enriched from blood (not recorded which). CDR3 residues: CASGGTGPNYGYTF. CDR3 DNA: TGTGCCAGCGGGGGTACAGGGCCAAACTATGGCTACACCTTC.